This T cell receptor (beta chain) was recorded in a study of T cells after somatic rescue of genetic block. The V gene end was trimmed by 4 bases and the J gene end by 1 base; junction bases not matched to a gene: 1. Per germline, CDR1 GTSNPN and CDR2 SVGIG (reference sequence). CDR3 size: 13 residues. Libraries were prepared by immunoSEQ multiplex PCR; TCRdb keeps only in-frame clonotypes and omits some of them. Of more than 9,500 clones detected, approximately 74% appear once; the ten largest clones hold 20% to 25%. The sample consisted of peripheral blood mononuclear cells (PBMCs). The receptor was isolated from a boy aged 10-17 years. The chain combines TRBV30 with TRBJ1-5, with TRBD1 matching 7 bases. Here the CDR3 DNA reads TGTGCCTGGACAGGGGGAAGCAATCAGCCCCAGCATTTT. It codes for CAWTGGSNQPQHF. Together with reference TRBV30 and TRBJ1-5, the CDR3 gives the full variable domain: SQTIHQWPATLVQPVGSPLSLECTVEGTSNPNLYWYRQAAGRGLQLLFYSVGIGQISSEVPQNLSASRPQDRQFILSSKKLLLSDSGFYLCAWTGGSNQPQHFGDGTRLSIL.